Listed below are T cell receptor beta chains from one sample, sequenced in a study of spatial heterogeneity in lung cancer. TCRdb ran MiXCR on the 5' RACE reads and lists one entry per CDR3 protein. The repertoire holds around 98,000 distinct CDR3 sequences, with just under 20% as singletons. Sample: PBMCs, taken at follow-up. These receptors were collected from a male donor with early-stage non-small cell lung cancer. The CDR3 runs from the conserved cysteine through the conserved F or W. The D gene is left open where the match is weak. Clone size, where shown, is once, few, many, or a class for clones that have expanded.

j_call: TRBJ2-5; d_call: NA; v_call: TRBV10-3; clone_size: many; cdr3_aa: CAISESGRETQYF; cdr3_nt: TGTGCCATCAGTGAGTCAGGGCGCGAGACCCAGTACTTC
j_call: TRBJ2-2; d_call: NA; v_call: TRBV5-6; clone_size: NA; cdr3_aa: CASSLTIQTGELFF; cdr3_nt: TGTGCCAGCAGCTTGACAATCCAGACCGGGGAGCTGTTTTTT
j_call: TRBJ2-5; d_call: NA; v_call: TRBV7-6; clone_size: NA; cdr3_aa: CASSSSNIRGETQYF; cdr3_nt: TGTGCCAGCAGCTCCAGCAATATCAGGGGAGAGACCCAGTACTTC
j_call: TRBJ1-2; d_call: TRBD1; v_call: TRBV28; clone_size: few; cdr3_aa: CASSLSFVIWDRGRGYGYTF; cdr3_nt: TGTGCCAGCAGTTTAAGTTTTGTAATATGGGACAGGGGACGAGGATATGGCTACACCTTC
j_call: TRBJ1-4; d_call: NA; v_call: TRBV9; clone_size: few; cdr3_aa: CASSVGDPLNEKLFF; cdr3_nt: TGTGCCAGCAGCGTGGGGGACCCATTAAATGAAAAACTGTTTTTT
j_call: TRBJ2-7; d_call: NA; v_call: TRBV5-1; clone_size: few; cdr3_aa: CASSLSRGHEQYF; cdr3_nt: TGCGCCAGCAGCTTGTCCAGGGGACACGAGCAGTACTTC
j_call: TRBJ2-1; d_call: NA; v_call: TRBV24-1; clone_size: few; cdr3_aa: CATSDQPQTGNYNEQFF; cdr3_nt: TGTGCCACCAGTGATCAACCGCAGACGGGTAATTACAATGAGCAGTTCTTC
j_call: TRBJ2-6; d_call: NA; v_call: TRBV5-6; clone_size: NA; cdr3_aa: CASRWGPGANVLTF; cdr3_nt: TGTGCCAGCAGGTGGGGGCCTGGGGCCAACGTCCTGACTTTC
j_call: TRBJ2-7; d_call: NA; v_call: TRBV5-1; clone_size: NA; cdr3_aa: CASSLVRGRYF; cdr3_nt: TGCGCCAGCAGCTTGGTCCGGGGAAGGTACTTC
j_call: TRBJ1-6; d_call: NA; v_call: TRBV27; clone_size: few; cdr3_aa: CASSPDRRISYNSPLHF; cdr3_nt: TGTGCCAGCAGCCCCGATCGCAGAATCTCCTATAATTCACCCCTCCACTTT
j_call: TRBJ2-1; d_call: NA; v_call: TRBV25-1; clone_size: once; cdr3_aa: CASMKAGDPDEQFF; cdr3_nt: TGTGCCAGCATGAAAGCGGGCGATCCGGATGAGCAGTTCTTC
j_call: TRBJ1-6; d_call: TRBD1; v_call: TRBV20-1; clone_size: NA; cdr3_aa: CSAREGRQGAYSPLHF; cdr3_nt: TGCAGTGCTAGAGAGGGGAGACAGGGGGCTTATTCACCCCTCCACTTT
j_call: TRBJ1-5; d_call: TRBD1; v_call: TRBV24-1; clone_size: NA; cdr3_aa: CATSEGGRNQPQHF; cdr3_nt: TGTGCCACCAGTGAAGGGGGCAGGAATCAGCCCCAGCATTTT
j_call: TRBJ2-4; d_call: TRBD1; v_call: TRBV7-2; clone_size: few; cdr3_aa: CASSLGQGATKNIQYF; cdr3_nt: TGTGCCAGCAGCCTAGGACAGGGGGCGACCAAAAACATTCAGTACTTC
j_call: TRBJ1-4; d_call: NA; v_call: TRBV25-1; clone_size: few; cdr3_aa: CASSIQRGATNEKLFF; cdr3_nt: TGTGCCAGCAGTATCCAGAGGGGAGCAACTAATGAAAAACTGTTTTTT
j_call: TRBJ2-6; d_call: NA; v_call: TRBV6-1; clone_size: many; cdr3_aa: CASADSGTLILTF; cdr3_nt: TGTGCCAGCGCTGATTCAGGGACGTTGATCCTGACTTTC
j_call: TRBJ2-1; d_call: TRBD1; v_call: TRBV6-2/TRBV6-3; clone_size: NA; cdr3_aa: CASRRDRVFNEQFF; cdr3_nt: TGTGCCAGCAGAAGGGACAGGGTGTTCAACGAGCAGTTCTTC
j_call: TRBJ2-3; d_call: NA; v_call: TRBV5-1; clone_size: NA; cdr3_aa: CASRRDFMGGSTDTQYF; cdr3_nt: TGCGCCAGCAGACGTGATTTCATGGGGGGTAGCACAGATACGCAGTATTTT
j_call: TRBJ1-1; d_call: NA; v_call: TRBV5-1; clone_size: few; cdr3_aa: CASSLDVETEAFF; cdr3_nt: TGCGCCAGCAGCTTGGATGTCGAGACTGAAGCTTTCTTT
j_call: TRBJ1-1; d_call: NA; v_call: TRBV6-2/TRBV6-3; clone_size: few; cdr3_aa: CASSKPRDTEAFF; cdr3_nt: TGTGCCAGCAGCAAGCCGCGGGACACTGAAGCTTTCTTT
j_call: TRBJ1-5; d_call: TRBD1; v_call: TRBV12-3/TRBV12-4; clone_size: few; cdr3_aa: CASSLGQGSQPQHF; cdr3_nt: TGTGCCAGCAGTTTAGGACAGGGGAGTCAGCCCCAGCATTTT
j_call: TRBJ1-5; d_call: TRBD1; v_call: TRBV27; clone_size: NA; cdr3_aa: CASRTGEEQPQHF; cdr3_nt: TGTGCCAGCAGGACAGGGGAAGAGCAGCCCCAGCATTTT
j_call: TRBJ1-1; d_call: NA; v_call: TRBV25-1; clone_size: once; cdr3_aa: CASSAYLGTEAFF; cdr3_nt: TGTGCCAGCAGCGCCTACTTGGGCACTGAAGCTTTCTTT
j_call: TRBJ2-7; d_call: NA; v_call: TRBV12-3/TRBV12-4; clone_size: few; cdr3_aa: CASSLSRGGGAEQYF; cdr3_nt: TGTGCCAGCAGTTTATCTCGAGGGGGGGGCGCCGAGCAGTACTTC
j_call: TRBJ2-7; d_call: NA; v_call: TRBV20-1; clone_size: many; cdr3_aa: CSARPTVYEQYF; cdr3_nt: TGCAGTGCTAGACCGACAGTCTACGAGCAGTACTTC
j_call: TRBJ2-3; d_call: NA; v_call: TRBV4-1; clone_size: many; cdr3_aa: CASSVQGRRDTQYF; cdr3_nt: TGCGCCAGCAGCGTTCAGGGGAGAAGAGATACGCAGTATTTT
j_call: TRBJ2-5; d_call: TRBD2; v_call: TRBV27; clone_size: NA; cdr3_aa: CASSLSSGSSEETQYF; cdr3_nt: TGTGCCAGCAGTTTATCTAGCGGGAGCTCCGAAGAGACCCAGTACTTC
j_call: TRBJ1-2; d_call: NA; v_call: TRBV21-1; clone_size: NA; cdr3_aa: CASSKRFDYGYTF; cdr3_nt: TGTGCCAGCAGCAAAAGGTTCGACTATGGCTACACCTTC
j_call: TRBJ1-6; d_call: NA; v_call: TRBV7-6; clone_size: NA; cdr3_aa: CASSLAGAEEIYSPLHF; cdr3_nt: TGTGCCAGCAGCTTAGCGGGCGCCGAAGAAATTTACTCACCCCTCCACTTT
j_call: TRBJ2-3; d_call: NA; v_call: TRBV7-9; clone_size: NA; cdr3_aa: CASLASPLIVTQYF; cdr3_nt: TGTGCCAGCCTTGCGAGCCCCCTGATAGTTACGCAGTATTTT
j_call: TRBJ1-5; d_call: NA; v_call: TRBV2; clone_size: NA; cdr3_aa: CASSAERGSQPQHF; cdr3_nt: TGTGCCAGCAGTGCAGAGCGGGGGAGTCAGCCCCAGCATTTT
j_call: TRBJ1-5; d_call: NA; v_call: TRBV2; clone_size: NA; cdr3_aa: CATAGGAGQPQHF; cdr3_nt: TGTGCCACCGCGGGTGGGGCGGGTCAGCCCCAGCATTTT
j_call: TRBJ2-2; d_call: NA; v_call: TRBV12-3/TRBV12-4; clone_size: few; cdr3_aa: CASSLGTPNTGELFF; cdr3_nt: TGTGCCAGCAGTCTTGGGACGCCGAACACCGGGGAGCTGTTTTTT
j_call: TRBJ2-2; d_call: NA; v_call: TRBV4-1; clone_size: many; cdr3_aa: CASSQTSGELFF; cdr3_nt: TGCGCCAGCAGCCAAACTTCCGGGGAGCTGTTTTTT
j_call: TRBJ2-5; d_call: NA; v_call: TRBV29-1; clone_size: many; cdr3_aa: CSVAPPVQETQYF; cdr3_nt: TGCAGCGTGGCCCCCCCAGTTCAAGAGACCCAGTACTTC
j_call: TRBJ1-6; d_call: TRBD1; v_call: TRBV18; clone_size: NA; cdr3_aa: CASSRTGREGSSPLHF; cdr3_nt: TGTGCCAGCTCAAGGACAGGGAGGGAGGGAAGTTCACCCCTCCACTTT
j_call: TRBJ2-5; d_call: TRBD1; v_call: TRBV9; clone_size: many; cdr3_aa: CASSIGTVQETQYF; cdr3_nt: TGTGCCAGCAGCATTGGGACAGTCCAAGAGACCCAGTACTTC
j_call: TRBJ1-2; d_call: NA; v_call: TRBV5-1; clone_size: NA; cdr3_aa: CASSLRFRGDGYTF; cdr3_nt: TGCGCCAGCAGCTTGAGGTTCAGGGGAGATGGCTACACCTTC
j_call: TRBJ1-5; d_call: NA; v_call: TRBV18; clone_size: NA; cdr3_aa: CASSQADAGQPQHF; cdr3_nt: TGTGCCAGCTCACAGGCAGATGCAGGTCAGCCCCAGCATTTT
j_call: TRBJ2-7; d_call: NA; v_call: TRBV7-9; clone_size: once; cdr3_aa: CASSFPGQRYEQYF; cdr3_nt: TGTGCCAGCAGCTTCCCGGGACAAAGATACGAGCAGTACTTC
j_call: TRBJ2-3; d_call: NA; v_call: TRBV27; clone_size: NA; cdr3_aa: CASSLFGSTTDTQYF; cdr3_nt: TGTGCCAGCAGTTTATTCGGCAGCACGACAGATACGCAGTATTTT
j_call: TRBJ1-1; d_call: NA; v_call: TRBV29-1; clone_size: NA; cdr3_aa: CSVVRVLSNTEAFF; cdr3_nt: TGCAGCGTTGTGAGGGTCCTGTCAAACACTGAAGCTTTCTTT
j_call: TRBJ2-2; d_call: TRBD2; v_call: TRBV7-9; clone_size: few; cdr3_aa: CASSLASGSDTGELFF; cdr3_nt: TGTGCCAGCAGCTTAGCTAGCGGGAGTGACACCGGGGAGCTGTTTTTT
j_call: TRBJ1-2; d_call: NA; v_call: TRBV28; clone_size: many; cdr3_aa: CASSLGTTNYGYTF; cdr3_nt: TGTGCCAGCAGTTTAGGGACGACTAACTATGGCTACACCTTC
j_call: TRBJ2-6; d_call: NA; v_call: TRBV6-2/TRBV6-3; clone_size: NA; cdr3_aa: CASNRWRTGANVLTF; cdr3_nt: TGTGCCAGCAACCGGTGGCGTACCGGGGCCAACGTCCTGACTTTC
j_call: TRBJ1-5; d_call: NA; v_call: TRBV20-1; clone_size: many; cdr3_aa: CSARPLGGTNQPQHF; cdr3_nt: TGCAGTGCTAGGCCGCTGGGGGGGACAAATCAGCCCCAGCATTTT
j_call: TRBJ2-1; d_call: TRBD2; v_call: TRBV3-1; clone_size: NA; cdr3_aa: CASSLAGVANEQFF; cdr3_nt: TGTGCCAGCAGTCTAGCGGGAGTCGCCAATGAGCAGTTCTTC
j_call: TRBJ2-3; d_call: NA; v_call: TRBV11-3; clone_size: NA; cdr3_aa: CASSPRGTTDTQYF; cdr3_nt: TGTGCCAGCAGCCCCCGCGGAACCACAGATACGCAGTATTTT
j_call: TRBJ1-2; d_call: NA; v_call: TRBV14; clone_size: NA; cdr3_aa: CASSPLGGGAGYTF; cdr3_nt: TGTGCCAGCAGCCCACTTGGGGGGGGCGCAGGCTACACCTTC
j_call: TRBJ2-1; d_call: NA; v_call: TRBV20-1; clone_size: few; cdr3_aa: CRGGSSYNEQFF; cdr3_nt: TGCAGGGGGGGTAGCTCCTACAATGAGCAGTTCTTC
j_call: TRBJ1-5; d_call: NA; v_call: TRBV25-1; clone_size: medium-sized; cdr3_aa: CASSEWGTDNQPQHF; cdr3_nt: TGTGCCAGCAGTGAATGGGGGACGGACAATCAGCCCCAGCATTTT
j_call: TRBJ2-5; d_call: NA; v_call: TRBV4-3; clone_size: many; cdr3_aa: CASSQIRGSGGETQYF; cdr3_nt: TGCGCCAGCAGCCAAATTCGCGGGTCGGGCGGAGAGACCCAGTACTTC
j_call: TRBJ2-2; d_call: TRBD2; v_call: TRBV24-1; clone_size: NA; cdr3_aa: CATSDVLLAGVTGELFF; cdr3_nt: TGTGCCACCAGTGATGTCTTGCTAGCGGGAGTAACCGGGGAGCTGTTTTTT